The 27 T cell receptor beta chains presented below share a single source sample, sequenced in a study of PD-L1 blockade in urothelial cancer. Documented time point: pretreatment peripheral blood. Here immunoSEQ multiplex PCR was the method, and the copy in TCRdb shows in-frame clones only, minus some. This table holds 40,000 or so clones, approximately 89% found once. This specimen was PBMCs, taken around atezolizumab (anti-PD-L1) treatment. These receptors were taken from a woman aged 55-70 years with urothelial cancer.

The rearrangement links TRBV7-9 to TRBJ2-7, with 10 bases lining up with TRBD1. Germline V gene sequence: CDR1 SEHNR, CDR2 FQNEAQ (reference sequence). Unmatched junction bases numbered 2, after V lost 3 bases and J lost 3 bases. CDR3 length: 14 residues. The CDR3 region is CASSFGQGGYEQYF. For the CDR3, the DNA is TGTGCCAGCAGCTTCGGACAGGGGGGCTACGAGCAGTACTTC.

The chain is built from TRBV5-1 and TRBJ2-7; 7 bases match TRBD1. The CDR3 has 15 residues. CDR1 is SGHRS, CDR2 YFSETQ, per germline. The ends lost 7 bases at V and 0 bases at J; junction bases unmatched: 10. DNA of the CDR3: TGCGCCAGCGGAGACTTCAGGGGGTCCTCCTACGAGCAGTACTTC. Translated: CASGDFRGSSYEQYF. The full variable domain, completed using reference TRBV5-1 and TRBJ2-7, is KAGVTQTPRYLIKTRGQQVTLSCSPISGHRSVSWYQQTPGQGLQFLFEYFSETQRNKGNFPGRFSGRQFSNSRSEMNVSTLELGDSALYLCASGDFRGSSYEQYFGPGTRLTVT.

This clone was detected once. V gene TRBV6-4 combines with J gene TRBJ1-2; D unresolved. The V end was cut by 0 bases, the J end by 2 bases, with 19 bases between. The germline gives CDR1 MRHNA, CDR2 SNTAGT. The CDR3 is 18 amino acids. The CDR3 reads CASSDSYVRNPSNYGYTF. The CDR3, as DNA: TGTGCCAGCAGTGACTCGTACGTCAGGAATCCATCCAACTATGGCTACACCTTC.

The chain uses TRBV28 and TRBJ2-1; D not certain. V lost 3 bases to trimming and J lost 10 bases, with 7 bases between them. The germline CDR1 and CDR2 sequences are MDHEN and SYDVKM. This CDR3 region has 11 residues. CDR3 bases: TGTGCCAGCAGTTTCTCGCGGGAGCAGTTCTTC. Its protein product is CASSFSREQFF.

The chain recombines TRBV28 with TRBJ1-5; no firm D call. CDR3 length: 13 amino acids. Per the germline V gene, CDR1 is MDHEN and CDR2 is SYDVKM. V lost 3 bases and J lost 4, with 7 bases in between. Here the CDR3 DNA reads TGTGCCAGCAGTTTTTCCAGAAATCAGCCCCAGCATTTT. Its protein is CASSFSRNQPQHF.

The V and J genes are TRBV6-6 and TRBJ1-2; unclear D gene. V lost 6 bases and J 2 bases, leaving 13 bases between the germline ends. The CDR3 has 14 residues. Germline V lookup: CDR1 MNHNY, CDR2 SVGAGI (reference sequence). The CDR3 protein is CASSPGEGNYGYTF. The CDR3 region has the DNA TGTGCCAGCAGCCCCGGGGAGGGCAACTATGGCTACACCTTC.

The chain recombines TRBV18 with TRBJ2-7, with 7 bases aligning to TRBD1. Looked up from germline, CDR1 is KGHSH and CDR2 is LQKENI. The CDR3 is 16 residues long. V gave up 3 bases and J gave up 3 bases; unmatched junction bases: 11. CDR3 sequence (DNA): TGTGCCAGCTCACCTATTAGACAGGGAGCCTACTACGAGCAGTACTTC. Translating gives CASSPIRQGAYYEQYF.

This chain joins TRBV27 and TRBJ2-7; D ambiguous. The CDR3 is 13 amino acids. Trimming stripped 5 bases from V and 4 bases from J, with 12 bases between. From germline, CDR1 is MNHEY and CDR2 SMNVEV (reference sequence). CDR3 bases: TGTGCCAGCAGTGCCCAGGTTGGATACGAGCAGTACTTC. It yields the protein CASSAQVGYEQYF.

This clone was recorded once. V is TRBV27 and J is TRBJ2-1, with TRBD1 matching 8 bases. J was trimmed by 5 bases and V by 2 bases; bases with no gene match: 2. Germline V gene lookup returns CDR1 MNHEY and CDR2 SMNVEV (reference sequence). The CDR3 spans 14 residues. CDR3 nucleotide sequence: TGTGCCAGCAGTTTAGGGACAGGCCACAATGAGCAGTTCTTC. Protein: CASSLGTGHNEQFF.

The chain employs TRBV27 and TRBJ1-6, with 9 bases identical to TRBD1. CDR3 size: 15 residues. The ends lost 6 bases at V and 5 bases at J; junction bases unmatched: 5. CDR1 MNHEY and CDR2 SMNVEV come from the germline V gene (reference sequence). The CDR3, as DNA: TGTGCCAGCAGCCCGAGGACAGGGGATAATTCACCCCTCCACTTT. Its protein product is CASSPRTGDNSPLHF.

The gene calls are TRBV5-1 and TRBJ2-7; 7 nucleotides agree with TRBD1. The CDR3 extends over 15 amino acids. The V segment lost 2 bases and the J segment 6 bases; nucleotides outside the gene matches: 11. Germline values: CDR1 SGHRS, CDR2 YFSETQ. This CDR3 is CASSLNTGVVGEQYF. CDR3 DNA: TGCGCCAGCAGCTTAAATACAGGGGTCGTAGGCGAGCAGTACTTC.

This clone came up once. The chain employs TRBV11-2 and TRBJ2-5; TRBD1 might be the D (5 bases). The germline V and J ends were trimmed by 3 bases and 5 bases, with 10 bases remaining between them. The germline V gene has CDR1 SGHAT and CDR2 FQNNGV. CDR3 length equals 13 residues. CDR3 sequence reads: CASSFLGRETQYF. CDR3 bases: TGTGCCAGCAGCTTTCTGGGGCGTGAGACCCAGTACTTC.

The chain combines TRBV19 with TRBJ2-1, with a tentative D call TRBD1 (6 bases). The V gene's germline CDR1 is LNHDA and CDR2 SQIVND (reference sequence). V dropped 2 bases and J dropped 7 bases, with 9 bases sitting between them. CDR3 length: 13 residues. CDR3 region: CASSIRGNNEQFF. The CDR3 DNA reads TGTGCCAGTAGTATAAGGGGGAATAATGAGCAGTTCTTC.

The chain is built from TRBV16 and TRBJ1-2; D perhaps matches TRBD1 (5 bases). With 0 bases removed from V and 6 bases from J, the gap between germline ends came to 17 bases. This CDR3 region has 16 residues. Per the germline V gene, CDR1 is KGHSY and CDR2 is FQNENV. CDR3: CASSQSRITGADGYTF. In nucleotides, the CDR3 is TGTGCCAGCAGCCAATCGAGAATCACAGGCGCCGATGGCTACACCTTC.

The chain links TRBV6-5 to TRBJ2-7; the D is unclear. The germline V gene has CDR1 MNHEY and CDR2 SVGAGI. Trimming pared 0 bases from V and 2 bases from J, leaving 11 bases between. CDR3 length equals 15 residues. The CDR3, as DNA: TGTGCCAGCAGTTACTCGAATACTGGGCCCTACGAGCAGTACTTC. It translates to CASSYSNTGPYEQYF.

The CDR3 loop reads CASSSTQDWPYEQYF. The DNA of the CDR3 is TGTGCCAGCAGTTCCACGCAAGACTGGCCCTACGAGCAGTACTTC. The chain has TRBV28 and TRBJ2-7; unclear D gene. The V end was cut by 4 bases, the J end by 2 bases, with 15 bases between. Per the germline V gene, CDR1 is MDHEN and CDR2 is SYDVKM. The CDR3 length is 15 residues.

Here the CDR3 reads CASSQVDDRVERPQHF. DNA of the CDR3: TGTGCCAGCAGCCAAGTGGATGACAGGGTGGAAAGGCCCCAGCATTTT. This chain links TRBV4-2 with TRBJ1-5; 7 bases agree with TRBD1. The CDR3 has 16 residues. With 1 base clipped from V and 9 bases from J, the junction kept 12 bases outside the gene matches. CDR1 and CDR2 (germline): LGHNA, YNFKEQ.

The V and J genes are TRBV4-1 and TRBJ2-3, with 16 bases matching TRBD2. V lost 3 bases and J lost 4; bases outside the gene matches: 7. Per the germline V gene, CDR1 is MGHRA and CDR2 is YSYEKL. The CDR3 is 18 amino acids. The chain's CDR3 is CASSHKGLAGGPSDTQYF. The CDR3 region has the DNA TGCGCCAGCAGCCACAAGGGACTAGCGGGAGGGCCCTCAGATACGCAGTATTTT.

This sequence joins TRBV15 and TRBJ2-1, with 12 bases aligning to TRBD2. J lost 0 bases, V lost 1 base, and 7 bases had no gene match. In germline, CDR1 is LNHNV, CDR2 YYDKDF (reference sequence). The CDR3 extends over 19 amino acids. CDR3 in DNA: TGTGCCACCAGCAGAGCCGGACTAGCGGGGCCGTCCTCCTACAATGAGCAGTTCTTC. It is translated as CATSRAGLAGPSSYNEQFF.

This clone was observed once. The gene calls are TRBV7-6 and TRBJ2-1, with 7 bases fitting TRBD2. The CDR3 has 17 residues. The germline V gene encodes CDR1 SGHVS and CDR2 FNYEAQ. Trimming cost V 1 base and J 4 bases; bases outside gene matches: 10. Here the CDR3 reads CASSLDIPGLRYNEQFF. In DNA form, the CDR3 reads TGTGCCAGCAGCTTAGATATCCCGGGACTACGGTACAATGAGCAGTTCTTC.

The CDR3 loop reads CASSISGGSYNEQFF. The CDR3 coding sequence is TGTGCCAGCAGTATCTCTGGCGGGAGTTACAATGAGCAGTTCTTC. V is TRBV7-3 and J is TRBJ2-1, with 7 bases fitting TRBD2. V shed 6 bases and J 4 bases; nucleotides not matched to a gene: 9. Germline CDR1 is SGHTA and CDR2 is FQGTGA. The CDR3 extends over 15 amino acids.

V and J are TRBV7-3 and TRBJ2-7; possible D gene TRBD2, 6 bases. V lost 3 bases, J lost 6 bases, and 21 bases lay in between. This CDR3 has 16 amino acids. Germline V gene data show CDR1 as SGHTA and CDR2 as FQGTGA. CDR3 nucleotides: TGTGCCAGCAGCTTGGGCCCGCGGGAAGGGCCCTCCGAGCAGTACTTC. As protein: CASSLGPREGPSEQYF.

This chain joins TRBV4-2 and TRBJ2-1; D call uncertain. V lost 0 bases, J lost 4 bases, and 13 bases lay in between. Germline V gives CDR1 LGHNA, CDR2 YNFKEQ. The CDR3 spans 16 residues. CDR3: CASSQDQSTQYNEQFF. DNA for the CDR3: TGTGCCAGCAGCCAAGATCAGTCAACCCAATACAATGAGCAGTTCTTC.

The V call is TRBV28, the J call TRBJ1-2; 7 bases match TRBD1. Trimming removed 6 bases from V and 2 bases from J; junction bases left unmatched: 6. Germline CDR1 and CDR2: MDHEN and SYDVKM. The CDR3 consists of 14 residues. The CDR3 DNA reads TGTGCCAGCAGACCAAAGGGACAGAACTATGGCTACACCTTC. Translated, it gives CASRPKGQNYGYTF.

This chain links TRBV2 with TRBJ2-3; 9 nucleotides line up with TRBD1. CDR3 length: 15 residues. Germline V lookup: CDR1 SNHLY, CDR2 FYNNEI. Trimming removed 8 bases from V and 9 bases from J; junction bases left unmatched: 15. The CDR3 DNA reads TGTGCCAGCTGGGGCCGGGACAGGGCTTTTCCCACGCAGTATTTT. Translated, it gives CASWGRDRAFPTQYF.

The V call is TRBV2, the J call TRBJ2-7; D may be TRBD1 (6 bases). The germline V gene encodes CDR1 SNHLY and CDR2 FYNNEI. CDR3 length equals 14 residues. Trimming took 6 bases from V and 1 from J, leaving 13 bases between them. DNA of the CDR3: TGTGCCAGCAGCCCGGGACACGGGTCCTACGAGCAGTACTTC. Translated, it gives CASSPGHGSYEQYF.

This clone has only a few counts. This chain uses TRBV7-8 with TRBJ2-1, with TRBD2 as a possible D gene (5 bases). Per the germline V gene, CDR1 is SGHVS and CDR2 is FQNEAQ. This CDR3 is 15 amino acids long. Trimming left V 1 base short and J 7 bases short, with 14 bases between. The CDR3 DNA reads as TGTGCCAGCAGCTTAGTACGGGAAAAGGAGAATGAGCAGTTCTTC. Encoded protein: CASSLVREKENEQFF.